A single sample gave rise to the 30 T cell receptor beta chains below, sequenced in a study of CD8+CD57+ T cells in acquired aplastic anemia. Genomic DNA, the template, was used for profiling of the TCR beta VDJ and CDR3. Via MiXCR, TCRdb re-called the reads, giving one row per CDR3 protein. The repertoire holds 80,000 to 100,000 distinct CDR3 sequences, with 55% to 75% as singletons. All patients picked for sequencing had shown, by flow cytometry, an expansion of CD8+CD57+ cells. The sequencing sample was made of sorted CD4+, CD8+, or CD8+CD57+ T cells (not recorded which) from PBMCs. Receptor source: a human donor with aplastic anemia.

In the case of this clonotype: One junction end does not reproduce the germline sequence, and a read error may be involved. The chain links TRBV7-7 to TRBJ2-5; 10 bases are shared with TRBD2. There are 14 residues in the CDR3. Germline CDR1 is SSHAT and CDR2 is FNYEAQ (reference sequence). As DNA, the CDR3 is TGTGCTAGCAGCTTAGCGGGGGGCCGGGAGACCCAGTACTTC. Its protein is CASSLAGGRETQYF.

This clonotype was counted a single time. The genes are TRBV10-3 and TRBJ1-1; 9 nucleotides line up with TRBD1. J lost 0 bases, V lost 4 bases, and 9 bases had no gene match. This CDR3 is built from 17 residues. Germline V CDR1 and CDR2: ENHRY, SYGVKD. DNA for the CDR3: TGTGCCATCAGTGGATCCCCAGGGACAGGGATGAACACTGAAGCTTTCTTT. Its translation: CAISGSPGTGMNTEAFF.

The V gene is TRBV10-3, the J gene TRBJ1-1, with D uncertain. V was cut by 4 bases and J by 7 bases, with 10 bases left in between. The CDR3 is made up of 12 amino acids. Per germline, CDR1 ENHRY and CDR2 SYGVKD. This CDR3 reads CAISARDVEAFF. The CDR3 nucleotides read TGTGCCATCAGTGCTCGGGATGTTGAAGCTTTCTTT.

This clonotype was counted once. The V call is TRBV6-5, the J call TRBJ2-2; D is unresolved. Germline assignment: CDR1 MNHEY and CDR2 SVGAGI. The ends were cut back, 3 bases at V and 1 base at J, with 9 bases in the middle. This CDR3 comprises 15 residues. The CDR3, as DNA: TGTGCCAGCAGTTATAACTTCCAGAACACCGGGGAGCTGTTTTTT. It yields the protein CASSYNFQNTGELFF.

The V gene is TRBV6-1, the J gene TRBJ1-2, with 8 positions matching TRBD1. This CDR3 contains 14 residues. J was trimmed by 4 bases and V by 4 bases; bases with no gene match: 5. CDR1 MNHNS and CDR2 SASEGT come from the germline V gene. CDR3 sequence (DNA): TGTGCCAGCAGTGCAACAGGGGGAGGCTATGGCTACACCTTC. Residues: CASSATGGGYGYTF.

The V gene is TRBV6-1, the J gene TRBJ1-6, with D possibly TRBD1 on 5 matching bases. V was clipped by 6 bases and J by 6 bases, with 15 bases between them. Germline CDR1 is MNHNS and CDR2 is SASEGT. This CDR3 is 15 amino acids long. In DNA form, the CDR3 reads TGTGCCAGCAGCCGAGACAGTCTTGGTAATTCACCCCTCCACTTT. Translated, it gives CASSRDSLGNSPLHF.

The CDR3 here is CASTERDTQYF. The DNA for the CDR3 is TGTGCCAGCACCGAAAGGGATACGCAGTATTTT. The chain has TRBV12-3 or TRBV12-4 and TRBJ2-3, with D hard to call. Trimming removed 7 bases from V and 6 bases from J, with 8 bases in between. The CDR3 is 11 amino acids.

This chain uses TRBV20-1 with TRBJ1-5; 7 nucleotides line up with TRBD1. The CDR3 length is 14 residues. V gave up 6 bases and J gave up 7 bases; unmatched junction bases: 12. Germline V gene data show CDR1 as DFQATT and CDR2 as SNEGSKA (reference sequence). CDR3 protein: CSANRGGGVQPQHF. The CDR3 DNA sequence: TGCAGTGCCAACAGGGGCGGCGGGGTCCAGCCCCAGCATTTT.

The gene calls are TRBV20-1 and TRBJ2-7, with a weak D call TRBD2 (5 bases). Germline V gene sequence: CDR1 DFQATT, CDR2 SNEGSKA (reference sequence). Between the trimmed V and J ends, which lost 5 bases and 6 bases, there was a span of 20 bases. This CDR3 comprises 14 residues. For the CDR3, the DNA is TGCAGTGCTCTAGTAGGAAGCGGACGGGGCGAGCAGTACTTC. It yields the protein CSALVGSGRGEQYF.

V is TRBV7-8 and J is TRBJ1-2, with 7 bases fitting TRBD1. The ends lost 5 bases at V and 1 base at J; junction bases unmatched: 7. The CDR3 totals 15 residues. Germline V gene lookup returns CDR1 SGHVS and CDR2 FQNEAQ. CDR3 sequence reads: CASSPDRVRNYGYTF. CDR3 coding DNA: TGTGCCAGCAGCCCAGACAGGGTTCGTAACTATGGCTACACCTTC.

The J gene is TRBJ1-4, the V gene TRBV7-8; perhaps TRBD1 as D (6 bases). V dropped 4 bases and J dropped 5 bases, with 8 bases sitting between them. This CDR3 spans 13 amino acids. Germline-derived CDR1 and CDR2 are SGHVS and FQNEAQ. The CDR3 DNA reads as TGTGCCAGCAGCTGGACAGAGAATGAAAAACTGTTTTTT. Translation gives CASSWTENEKLFF.

V is TRBV20-1 and J is TRBJ2-7; D gene ambiguous. Per the germline V gene, CDR1 is DFQATT and CDR2 is SNEGSKA (reference sequence). The CDR3 consists of 12 residues. V was trimmed by 6 bases and J by 6 bases, leaving 15 bases between them. This chain's CDR3 is CSASSFSREQYF. DNA for the CDR3: TGCAGTGCCAGCAGCTTTTCCCGCGAGCAGTACTTC.

The chain combines TRBV19 with TRBJ2-7; 9 bases agree with TRBD1. Germline CDR1 reads LNHDA; CDR2 reads SQIVND (reference sequence). V trimming: 1 base; J trimming: 4 bases; junction bases outside the gene matches: 5. The CDR3 covers 15 residues. CDR3 in amino acids: CASSIAPGQGYEQYF. The CDR3 DNA is TGTGCCAGTAGTATAGCCCCGGGACAGGGATACGAGCAGTACTTC.

By sample fraction, this clonotype is medium-sized (0.01 to 0.1%). The V call is TRBV20-1, the J call TRBJ2-6; no firm D call. Trimming removed 6 bases at V and 4 bases at J, with 10 bases between. The CDR3 has 13 amino acids. From germline, CDR1 is DFQATT and CDR2 SNEGSKA (reference sequence). The CDR3 here is CSAPDDGANVLTF. The CDR3, as DNA: TGCAGTGCCCCAGACGACGGGGCCAACGTCCTGACTTTC.

This clonotype came up many times. The chain recombines TRBV27 with TRBJ2-1, with D perhaps TRBD1 (6 bases). CDR1 and CDR2 (germline): MNHEY, SMNVEV (reference sequence). CDR3 length: 15 amino acids. Trimming removed 8 bases from V and 5 bases from J, with 19 bases in between. CDR3 in amino acids: CASQSATGTDNEQFF. CDR3 nucleotide sequence: TGTGCCAGCCAGTCAGCGACAGGAACAGACAATGAGCAGTTCTTC.

V usage is TRBV20-1 and J usage is TRBJ1-2; maybe TRBD1 (6 bases). V was trimmed by 6 bases and J by 3 bases, leaving 8 bases between them. Germline V gene data show CDR1 as DFQATT and CDR2 as SNEGSKA (reference sequence). The CDR3 is 11 amino acids. For the CDR3, the DNA is TGCAGTGCAAGGACAGACTATGGCTACACCTTC. Amino acid sequence: CSARTDYGYTF.

The chain joins TRBV7-7 to TRBJ2-7; no reliable D call. Trimming stripped 5 bases from V and 2 bases from J, with 10 bases between. Germline CDR1 is SSHAT and CDR2 is FNYEAQ (reference sequence). This CDR3 region has 13 residues. The CDR3 DNA reads TGTGCCAGCAGCCAAGAGCCCACCTACGAGCAGTACTTC. The encoded protein is CASSQEPTYEQYF.

Concerning this clonotype: Compared with germline, one end of the junction differs, possibly owing to a read error. The rearrangement joins TRBV15 to TRBJ1-1; TRBD1 matches at 10 bases. This CDR3 has 13 residues. Per the germline V gene, CDR1 is LNHNV and CDR2 is YYDKDF (reference sequence). DNA of the CDR3: TGTGCCAGCCTGAGACAGGGGGCCTCTGAAGCTCTCTTT. Its protein is CASLRQGASEALF.

As to this clonotype: A junction boundary mismatches the germline segment, possibly from a read error. The chain uses TRBV7-2 and TRBJ2-1, with 8 bases lining up with TRBD2. The germline CDR1 and CDR2 sequences are SGHTA and FQGNSA. This CDR3 contains 13 residues. CDR3: CASSLGVAGEQFF. CDR3 coding DNA: TGCGCCAGCAGCTTAGGGGTAGCGGGAGAGCAGTTCTTC.

The genes are TRBV24-1 and TRBJ1-2; a possible D gene is TRBD1 (6 bases). There are 13 residues in the CDR3. Germline loops: CDR1 KGHDR, CDR2 SFDVKD. Trimming stripped 7 bases from V and 8 bases from J, with 16 bases between. CDR3 DNA sequence: TGTGCCACCAGCTCACTCAGGGGCGGAGGCTACACCTTC. Protein product: CATSSLRGGGYTF.

The chain joins TRBV9 to TRBJ1-2; D may be TRBD1 (5 bases). The germline CDR1 and CDR2 sequences are SGDLS and YYNGEE. V was clipped by 7 bases and J by 4 bases, with 20 bases between them. The CDR3 length is 15 residues. The CDR3 coding sequence is TGTGCCAGCTCACCAAGCAGGGAGGCCCTCTATGGCTACACCTTC. Its translation: CASSPSREALYGYTF.

This chain links TRBV20-1 with TRBJ1-2; 7 bases fit TRBD1. The V segment lost 3 bases and the J segment 1 base; nucleotides outside the gene matches: 8. Germline V gene data show CDR1 as DFQATT and CDR2 as SNEGSKA (reference sequence). The CDR3 covers 15 residues. For the CDR3, the DNA is TGCAGTGCTAGGAGACAGGGCTCTTTTAACTATGGCTACACCTTC. It codes for CSARRQGSFNYGYTF.

This clonotype was counted at least ten times. The rearrangement uses TRBV14 and TRBJ2-7, with D possibly TRBD2 on 5 matching bases. In germline, CDR1 is SGHDN, CDR2 FVKESK. This CDR3 comprises 12 residues. Trimming cost V 3 bases and J 6 bases, with 9 bases left between them. This chain's CDR3 is CASSQRAFEQYF. In nucleotides, the CDR3 is TGTGCCAGCAGCCAGAGGGCATTCGAGCAGTACTTC.

This clonotype was counted a single time. The V and J genes are TRBV2 and TRBJ1-2, with 9 bases fitting TRBD1. In germline, CDR1 is SNHLY, CDR2 FYNNEI. CDR3 size: 14 residues. The J segment lost 6 bases and the V segment lost 1 base, leaving 3 bases of the junction unmatched. The CDR3: CASSEERTGDGYTF. The CDR3 nucleotides are TGTGCCAGCAGTGAAGAGAGGACAGGGGATGGCTACACCTTC.

The chain uses TRBV2 and TRBJ1-3; D might be TRBD1 (6 bases). CDR1 SNHLY and CDR2 FYNNEI come from the germline V gene. CDR3 length: 15 amino acids. V was trimmed by 3 bases and J by 4 bases, leaving 13 bases between them. The CDR3 sequence is CASSDLQGSGNTIYF. The DNA for the CDR3 is TGTGCCAGCAGTGACCTACAGGGTTCCGGAAACACCATATATTTT.

This clonotype was detected only a few times. The chain links TRBV10-2 to TRBJ1-2; no clear D. Between the trimmed V and J ends, which lost 2 bases and 7 bases, there was a span of 11 bases. This CDR3 comprises 13 residues. CDR1 and CDR2 from the germline V gene are WSHSY and SAAADI. The CDR3 loop reads CASSEAGNGGYTF. The DNA of the CDR3 is TGCGCCAGCAGTGAGGCGGGCAATGGTGGCTACACCTTC.

V is TRBV10-3 and J is TRBJ2-7; D is tentatively TRBD1 or TRBD2 (5 bases each). The CDR3 totals 14 residues. The V end lost 6 bases, the J end lost 6 bases, and 18 bases lay between the germline ends. Germline CDR1 is ENHRY and CDR2 is SYGVKD. The CDR3 here is CAIRYRDHLSEQYF. The CDR3 DNA is TGTGCCATCAGGTACCGGGACCACCTCTCCGAGCAGTACTTC.

The V and J genes are TRBV7-8 and TRBJ2-5; no reliable D call. Trimming removed 7 bases at V and 2 bases at J, with 11 bases between. The CDR3 totals 13 residues. Germline CDR1 reads SGHVS; CDR2 reads FQNEAQ. The CDR3 is CASTRTPQETQYF. CDR3 in DNA: TGTGCCAGCACCCGGACGCCGCAAGAGACCCAGTACTTC.

The CDR3 is CASSIENEQFF. The CDR3 coding sequence is TGTGCCAGTAGTATAGAAAATGAGCAGTTCTTC. The chain links TRBV19 to TRBJ2-1; D gene uncertain. This CDR3 has 11 residues. Trimming took 0 bases from V and 7 from J, leaving 1 base between them. The germline V gene encodes CDR1 LNHDA and CDR2 SQIVND (reference sequence).

In this sample, this clonotype turned up once. The chain links TRBV13 to TRBJ2-1; 16 bases map to TRBD2. Germline V lookup: CDR1 PRHDT, CDR2 FYEKMQ (reference sequence). With V trimmed by 2 bases and J by 7 bases, 8 bases remained unmatched. This CDR3 is 18 amino acids long. CDR3 nucleotide sequence: TGTGCCAGCAGCTTACCCGGGACTAGCGGGGGGGCGGTAAATGAGCAGTTCTTC. Translated: CASSLPGTSGGAVNEQFF.